The clone carrying this T cell receptor (beta chain) came up once. This CDR3 has 16 residues. V shed 2 bases, J shed 5 bases, and the junction held 7 bases outside the gene matches. The germline gives CDR1 LNHNV, CDR2 YYDKDF (reference sequence). These data belong to a study of shared clonotypes between healthy human individuals. Libraries were prepared by immunoSEQ multiplex PCR; TCRdb keeps only in-frame clonotypes and omits some of them. The sample yields about 980,000 clones, about three quarters seen once. What was sequenced was memory CD4+ T cells sorted from blood. Subset specified: CD45RA-negative fraction. This receptor was taken from a man between 18 and 35 years old in good health. The V gene is TRBV15, the J gene TRBJ2-1; 9 nucleotides line up with TRBD2. The CDR3 DNA sequence: TGTGCCACCAGCAGACCTTCTAGCGGGACCAACAATGAGCAGTTCTTC. Translation gives CATSRPSSGTNNEQFF.